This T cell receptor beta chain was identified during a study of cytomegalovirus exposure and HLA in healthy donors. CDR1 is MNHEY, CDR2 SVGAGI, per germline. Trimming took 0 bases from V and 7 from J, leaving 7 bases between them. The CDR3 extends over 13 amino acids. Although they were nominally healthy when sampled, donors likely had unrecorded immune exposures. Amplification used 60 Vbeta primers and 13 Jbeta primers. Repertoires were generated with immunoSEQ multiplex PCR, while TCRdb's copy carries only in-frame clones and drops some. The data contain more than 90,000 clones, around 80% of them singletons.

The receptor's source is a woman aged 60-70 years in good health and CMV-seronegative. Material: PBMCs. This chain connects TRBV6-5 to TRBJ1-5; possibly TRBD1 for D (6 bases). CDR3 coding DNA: TGTGCCAGCAGTTACTCCGGACAGCAGCCCCAGCATTTT. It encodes CASSYSGQQPQHF.